This paragraph covers one T cell receptor (beta chain) sequence. The clone's antigen remains unknown. No base-level quality is on record; no much larger clone is a single base apart. These data come from a study of shared clonotypes between healthy human individuals (dated by TCRdb to about 2020). The study in broad terms: The cohort comprised a couple of women and three men aged 18 to 49 years. Leukapheresis yielded between about 0.85 and 9.5 billion PBMCs per donor. The study deeply sequenced blood TCR repertoires of about five healthy adults to estimate repertoire size and the extent of clonotype sharing between individuals. For each donor, CD4 naive and CD4 memory were each given three plates, CD8 naive was given two plates, and CD8 memory was given one plate. Libraries were prepared and TCR repertoires were sequenced by different laboratories using diverse techniques, in order to increase sequencing depth and limit assay-specific biases.

V trim: 5 bases; J trim: 0 bases; unmatched bases: 10. CDR3 length: 18 amino acids, cysteine to phenylalanine. The only DNA kept is the CDR3, 54 bases in frame from the first base. As encoded in the germline V gene, CDR1 is SGHTA while CDR2 is FQGNSA. Here is what the overall study found, with its caveats: Based on pairwise subsampling, the degree of clonotype sharing among donors was expected to be affected by sequencing depth. The genetic and exposure-history diversity represented was limited by the small number of donors. Clonotypes shared by all four sorted-subset donors showed higher generation probabilities than non-shared clonotypes. Across four donors, around 5% of naive CD4, roughly 3.4% of naive CD8, approximately 2.5% of memory CD4, and 0.4% of memory CD8 clonotypes were shared. Sampling was restricted to blood, and TCR repertoires in tissues likely differ from the TCR repertoires found in blood. Incomplete sequencing was indicated by rarefaction of sorted-subset datasets, despite the large sequencing depth. Naive subsets generally had larger estimated clonotype richness than memory subsets.

Healthy HIV-negative adults with no recently reported acute infections or vaccinations were included as donors. All donors were Caucasian adults living in Nashville, Tennessee, USA. Magnetic negative selection was used to enrich CD4+ T cells, after which naive cells were positively selected on CD45RA and the negative fraction became the memory subset. Blood was obtained by leukapheresis, after which PBMCs were separated by Ficoll-Histopaque density gradient centrifugation and cryopreserved in liquid nitrogen vapor phase. Analytical flow cytometry was used to check the purity and quantity of every magnetically sorted T cell population. Genomic DNA was isolated from every sorted fraction and measured by UV absorbance on a Nanodrop 2000c. Using the deep immunoSEQ assay, multiplex PCR amplified TCR CDR3 regions from genomic DNA. Genomic DNA extracted from each cell subset was distributed evenly over all wells of several immunoSEQ 96-well plates, and each plate served as one replicate. For sorted subsets, each replicate PCR was loaded with approximately 0.2 ug genomic DNA, equivalent to approximately 27,000 T cell genomes. The purified libraries were quantified using a Qubit 3.0 fluorometer, sized with a Bioanalyzer 2100, and then quantified again using the KAPA Library Quantification kit. Every immunoSEQ 96-well plate was sequenced on a separate single-read 150-cycle Illumina NextSeq 550 flow cell. As for the authors' bioinformatics: The immunoSEQ output contained only junctional sequences without quality scores, so filtering could not match that applied to full-length reads. Sequences were annotated with PyIR, a Python wrapper for IgBLAST v1.9, and V/J genes and CDR3 were assigned using IMGT germline references. Reads with weak V/J assignments (E-value above 1e-6), missing CDR3, stop codons, out-of-frame junctions, or ambiguous translated residues were removed. V3J clonotypes were defined as sequences sharing an identical inferred V gene, J gene, and CDR3 amino acid sequence. The percentage overlap between two repertoires was calculated by dividing the number of shared unique clonotypes by the size of the smaller repertoire. Three approaches were used to assess repertoire richness: RTK rarefaction, the Chao1 estimator, and Recon v2.1 estimates of unobserved clonotypes. Generation probabilities were computed with OLGA for all TCRbeta clonotypes obtained by the gDNA method from several donors. What TCRdb holds here is the immuneACCESS table cut down to in-frame rearrangements. Part of the clones is not present; checked against another copy, under half of the missing clones reflect an unresolved V gene, and the others are unexplained. The V and J calls and clone size were taken over from that table, and D and trimming were inferred from the DNA. In this sample the table shows approximately 1,000,000 clones, approximately 77% of which occur a single time. Of the sample, 0.89% is held by the ten largest clones.

The sequence came from a man in his late teens or twenties in good health. Some clones in this sample may be carry-over from other donors' samples. The V gene is TRBV7-2 and the J gene is TRBJ2-1, and 10 bases in between align with TRBD2. What was sequenced was memory CD4+ T cells from PBMCs. Per the publication, the cell subset or site label means: CD45RA-negative fraction. The CDR3 amino acid sequence is: CASSLIAGGLSSYNEQFF. The DNA is as follows: TGTGCCAGCAGCCTCATAGCGGGAGGACTAAGCTCCTACAATGAGCAGTTCTTC.